The 11 T cell receptor beta chains below all came from one sample that was sequenced in a study of regulatory T cells in long-lasting Graves disease. The time point is: newly diagnosed GD, antithyroid drugs for less than 3 months. PBMC-derived RNA was used for the TCR library. Arm-PCR of CDR3 regions and iRepertoire HTBI primers were the basis on which TCR beta libraries were built. TCRdb re-called the multiplex PCR reads with MiXCR, one entry per CDR3 protein. The sample contains roughly 400,000 distinct CDR3 sequences, around 17% of which appear only once. The same sample was also used in a study of T cells in Graves' hyperthyroidism and ophthalmopathy.

The specimen comprised peripheral blood mononuclear cells (PBMCs), sampled at new diagnosis, from a patient treated with antithyroid drugs. The receptor source for this set is a woman aged 18-35 years with Graves disease.

This clonotype was seen ten or more times. The genes are TRBV28 and TRBJ2-1, with 8 bases fitting TRBD2. The ends lost 5 bases at V and 5 bases at J; junction bases unmatched: 11. The V gene's germline CDR1 is MDHEN and CDR2 SYDVKM. The CDR3 sequence is 16 residues long. CDR3 protein: CASSPHPSGRNNEQFF. The CDR3 nucleotides read TGTGCCAGCAGTCCTCACCCTAGCGGGCGGAACAATGAGCAGTTCTTC. Based on the CDR3 plus reference TRBV28 and TRBJ2-1, the full variable domain is DVKVTQSSRYLVKRTGEKVFLECVQDMDHENMFWYRQDPGLGLRLIYFSYDVKMKEKGDIPEGYSVSREKKERFSLILESASTNQTSMYLCASSPHPSGRNNEQFFGPGTRLTVL.

This clonotype was detected many times. V gene TRBV15 combines with J gene TRBJ2-3, with TRBD1 identical over 12 bases. There are 16 residues in the CDR3. The ends lost 3 bases at V and 6 bases at J; junction bases unmatched: 7. Germline values: CDR1 LNHNV, CDR2 YYDKDF (reference sequence). CDR3 in amino acids: CATSRGRDRGLDTQYF. The DNA for the CDR3 is TGTGCCACCAGCAGGGGCCGGGACAGGGGGCTCGATACGCAGTATTTT.

The rearrangement joins TRBV5-5 to TRBJ2-1; 10 bases fit TRBD2. Trimming took 4 bases from V and 4 from J; bases not matched to a gene: 5. This CDR3 spans 15 amino acids. Germline V gene sequence: CDR1 SGHKS, CDR2 YYEKEE (reference sequence). The CDR3 region has the DNA TGTGCCAGCAGCATTCTAGCGGGAGAATACAATGAGCAGTTCTTC. It codes for CASSILAGEYNEQFF.

This clonotype was detected only a few times. This sequence joins TRBV28 and TRBJ2-3, with D possibly being TRBD2 (6 bases). CDR3 size: 17 residues. CDR1 MDHEN and CDR2 SYDVKM come from the germline V gene. Trimming removed 2 bases at V and 2 bases at J, with 17 bases between. The CDR3 here is CASSLLRLALFTDTQYF. CDR3 bases: TGTGCCAGCAGTTTACTACGGCTAGCGCTTTTCACAGATACGCAGTATTTT.

The chain employs TRBV27 and TRBJ2-7; 9 positions agree with TRBD2. From germline, CDR1 is MNHEY and CDR2 SMNVEV (reference sequence). CDR3 length: 16 amino acids. The trim removed 6 bases at V and 5 bases at J, leaving 14 bases unmatched. The CDR3 is CASSLGLSGSFNEQYF. CDR3 sequence (DNA): TGTGCCAGCAGCTTAGGCCTTAGCGGGAGCTTCAACGAGCAGTACTTC.

The chain recombines TRBV7-2 with TRBJ2-2; D possibly corresponds to TRBD1 (5 bases). The CDR3 spans 15 residues. CDR1 is SGHTA, CDR2 FQGNSA, per germline. V was trimmed by 6 bases and J by 1 base, leaving 12 bases between them. The chain's CDR3 is CASRPDRMNTGELFF. The DNA of the CDR3 is TGTGCCAGCAGGCCTGACAGAATGAACACCGGGGAGCTGTTTTTT.

This clonotype was picked up a small number of times. The CDR3 coding sequence is TGTGCCACCTCTAGGCCGAGCGGGAGGGTCACCGGGGAGCTGTTTTTT. Amino acids: CATSRPSGRVTGELFF. This chain links TRBV27 with TRBJ2-2; 10 bases align to TRBD2. Per the germline V gene, CDR1 is MNHEY and CDR2 is SMNVEV (reference sequence). The junction had 12 bases not matched to a gene; V was cut back by 10 bases and J by 4 bases. This CDR3 has 16 amino acids.

This clonotype was recorded many times. CDR3 DNA: TGTGCCAGCAGCTTACTAGCCCCGAACACCGGGGAGCTGTTTTTT. Encoded protein: CASSLLAPNTGELFF. The chain uses TRBV7-3 and TRBJ2-2; tentatively, D is TRBD2 (5 bases). CDR3 length equals 15 residues. The germline CDR1 and CDR2 sequences are SGHTA and FQGTGA. V was shortened by 2 bases and J by 0 bases, with 7 bases between the two germline ends. The full variable domain, rest sourced from reference TRBV7-3 and TRBJ2-2, is GAGVSQTPSNKVTEKGKYVELRCDPISGHTALYWYRQSLGQGPEFLIYFQGTGAADDSGLPNDRFFAVRPEGSVSTLKIQRTERGDSAVYLCASSLLAPNTGELFFGEGSRLTVL.

This clonotype was seen ten or more times. For the CDR3, the DNA is TGTGCCAGCACTGACATCGAAGCTCAGCCCCAGCATTTT. Translation gives CASTDIEAQPQHF. The J gene is TRBJ1-5, the V gene TRBV6-2 or TRBV6-3, with D hard to call. The CDR3 is 13 amino acids. The V end lost 7 bases, the J end lost 6 bases, and 13 bases lay between the germline ends. Germline V gene data show CDR1 as MNHEY and CDR2 as SVGEGT.

The sample holds many counts of this clonotype. The chain couples TRBV3-1 to TRBJ2-3; D is undetermined. The CDR3 covers 15 residues. The V and J ends lost 2 bases and 1 base respectively, with 10 bases between them. The germline gives CDR1 LGHDT, CDR2 YNNKEL (reference sequence). CDR3 in amino acids: CASSQQVIGTDTQYF. The CDR3 DNA follows: TGTGCCAGCAGCCAACAGGTTATCGGCACAGATACGCAGTATTTT.

CDR3 coding DNA: TGTGCCAGCAGTTCTAGCGGTGGGGCCAACGTCCTGACTTTC. It yields the protein CASSSSGGANVLTF. The chain joins TRBV6-5 to TRBJ2-6; 7 bases align to TRBD2. The CDR3 sequence is 14 residues long. The germline V gene has CDR1 MNHEY and CDR2 SVGAGI. V was pared by 4 bases and J by 3 bases, with 0 bases of the junction left unmatched.